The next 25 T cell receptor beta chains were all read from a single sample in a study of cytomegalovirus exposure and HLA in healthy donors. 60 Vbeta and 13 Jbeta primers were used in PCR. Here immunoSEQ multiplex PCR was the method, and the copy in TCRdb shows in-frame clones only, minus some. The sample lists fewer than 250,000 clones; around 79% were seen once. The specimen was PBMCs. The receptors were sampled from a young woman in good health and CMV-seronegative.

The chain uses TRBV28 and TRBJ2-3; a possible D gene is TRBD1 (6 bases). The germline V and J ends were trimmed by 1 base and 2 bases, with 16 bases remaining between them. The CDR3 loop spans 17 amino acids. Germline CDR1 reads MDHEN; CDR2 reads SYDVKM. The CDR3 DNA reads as TGTGCCAGCAGTTTATTTGCAGGGGACGGATTCACAGATACGCAGTATTTT. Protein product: CASSLFAGDGFTDTQYF.

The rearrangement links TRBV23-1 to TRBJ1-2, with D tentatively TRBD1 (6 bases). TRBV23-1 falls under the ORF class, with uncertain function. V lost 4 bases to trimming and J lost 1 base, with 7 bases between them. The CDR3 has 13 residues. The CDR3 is CASSRGHNYGYTF. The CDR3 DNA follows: TGCGCCAGCAGTCGGGGACATAACTATGGCTACACCTTC.

The CDR3 coding sequence is TGTGCCAGTTCCCATACGGCGGGCATGAACACTGAAGCTTTCTTT. Its protein is CASSHTAGMNTEAFF. V is TRBV27 and J is TRBJ1-1; D not resolved. Germline V gene lookup returns CDR1 MNHEY and CDR2 SMNVEV (reference sequence). V was trimmed by 9 bases and J by 0 bases, leaving 17 bases between them. The CDR3 spans 15 residues.

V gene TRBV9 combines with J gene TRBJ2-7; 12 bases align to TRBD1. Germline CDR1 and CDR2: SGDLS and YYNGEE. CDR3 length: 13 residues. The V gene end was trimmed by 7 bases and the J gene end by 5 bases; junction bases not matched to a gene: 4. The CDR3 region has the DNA TGTGCCAGCGCTGGGACAGGGGGCGACGAGCAGTACTTC. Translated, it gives CASAGTGGDEQYF.

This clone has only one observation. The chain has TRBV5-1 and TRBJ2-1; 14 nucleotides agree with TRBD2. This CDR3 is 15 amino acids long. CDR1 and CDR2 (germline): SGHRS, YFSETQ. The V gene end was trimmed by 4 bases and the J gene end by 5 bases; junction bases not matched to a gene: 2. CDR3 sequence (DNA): TGCGCCAGCAGCGGACTAGCGGGGGGCCACAATGAGCAGTTCTTC. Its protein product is CASSGLAGGHNEQFF.

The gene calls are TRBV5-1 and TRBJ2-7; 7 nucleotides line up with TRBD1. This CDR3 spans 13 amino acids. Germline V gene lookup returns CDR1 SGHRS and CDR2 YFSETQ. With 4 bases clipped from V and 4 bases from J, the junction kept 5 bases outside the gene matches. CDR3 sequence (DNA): TGCGCCAGCAGCCCGGGGACAGCTTACGAGCAGTACTTC. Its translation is CASSPGTAYEQYF.

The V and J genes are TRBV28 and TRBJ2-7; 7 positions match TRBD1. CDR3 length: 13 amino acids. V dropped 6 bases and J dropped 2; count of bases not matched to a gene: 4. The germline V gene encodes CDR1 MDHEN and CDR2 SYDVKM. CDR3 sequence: CASRPTGAYEQYF. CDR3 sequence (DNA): TGTGCCAGCAGACCAACAGGGGCCTACGAGCAGTACTTC.

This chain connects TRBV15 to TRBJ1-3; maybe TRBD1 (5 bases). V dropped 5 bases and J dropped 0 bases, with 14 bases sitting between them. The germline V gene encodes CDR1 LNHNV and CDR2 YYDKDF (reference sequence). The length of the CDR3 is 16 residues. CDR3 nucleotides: TGTGCCACCAGCCGAGCCCCGACAGACTCTGGAAACACCATATATTTT. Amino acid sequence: CATSRAPTDSGNTIYF.

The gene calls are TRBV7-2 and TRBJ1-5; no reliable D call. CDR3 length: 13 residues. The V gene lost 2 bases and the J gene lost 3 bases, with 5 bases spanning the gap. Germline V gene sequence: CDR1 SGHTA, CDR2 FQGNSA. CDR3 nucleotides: TGTGCCAGCAGCTTACAGAACAATCAGCCCCAGCATTTT. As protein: CASSLQNNQPQHF.

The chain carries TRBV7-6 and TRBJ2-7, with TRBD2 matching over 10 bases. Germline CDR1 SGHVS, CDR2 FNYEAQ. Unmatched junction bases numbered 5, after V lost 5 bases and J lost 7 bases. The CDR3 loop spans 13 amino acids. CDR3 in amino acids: CASSPGTSAEQYF. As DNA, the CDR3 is TGTGCCAGCAGCCCGGGGACTAGCGCGGAGCAGTACTTC.

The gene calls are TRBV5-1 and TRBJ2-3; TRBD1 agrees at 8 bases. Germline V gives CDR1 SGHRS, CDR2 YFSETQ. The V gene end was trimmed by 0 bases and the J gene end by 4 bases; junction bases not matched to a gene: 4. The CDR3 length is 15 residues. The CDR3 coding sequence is TGCGCCAGCAGCTTGGGTGGACAGGGTTCAGATACGCAGTATTTT. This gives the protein CASSLGGQGSDTQYF.

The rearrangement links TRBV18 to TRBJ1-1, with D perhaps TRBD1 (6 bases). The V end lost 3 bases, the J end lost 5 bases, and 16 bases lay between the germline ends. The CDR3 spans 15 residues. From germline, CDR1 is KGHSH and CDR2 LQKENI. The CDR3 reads CASSPVRGVETEAFF. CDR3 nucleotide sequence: TGTGCCAGCTCACCCGTCAGGGGAGTAGAGACTGAAGCTTTCTTT.

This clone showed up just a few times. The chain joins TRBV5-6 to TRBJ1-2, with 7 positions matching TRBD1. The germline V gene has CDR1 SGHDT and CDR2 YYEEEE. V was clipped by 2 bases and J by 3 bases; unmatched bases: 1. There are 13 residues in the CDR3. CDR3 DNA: TGTGCCAGCAGCTTTGGGACAGACTATGGCTACACCTTC. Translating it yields CASSFGTDYGYTF.

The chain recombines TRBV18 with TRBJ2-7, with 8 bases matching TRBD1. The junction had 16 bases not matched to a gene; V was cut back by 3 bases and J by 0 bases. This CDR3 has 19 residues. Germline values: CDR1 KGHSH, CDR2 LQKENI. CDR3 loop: CASSPGTSGGLLPSYEQYF. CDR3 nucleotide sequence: TGTGCCAGCTCACCCGGAACGTCAGGGGGCCTATTACCCTCCTACGAGCAGTACTTC.

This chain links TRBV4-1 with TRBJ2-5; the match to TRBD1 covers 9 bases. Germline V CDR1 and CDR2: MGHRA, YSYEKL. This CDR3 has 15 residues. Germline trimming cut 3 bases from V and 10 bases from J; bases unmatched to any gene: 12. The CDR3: CASSHPGTGFRDQYF. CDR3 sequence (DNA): TGCGCCAGCAGCCACCCCGGGACAGGGTTTCGGGACCAGTACTTC.

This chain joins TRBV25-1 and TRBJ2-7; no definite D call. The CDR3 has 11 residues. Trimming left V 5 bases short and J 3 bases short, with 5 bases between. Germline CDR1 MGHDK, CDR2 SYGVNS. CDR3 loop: CASSNYYEQYF. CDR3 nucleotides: TGTGCCAGCAGTAACTACTACGAGCAGTACTTC.

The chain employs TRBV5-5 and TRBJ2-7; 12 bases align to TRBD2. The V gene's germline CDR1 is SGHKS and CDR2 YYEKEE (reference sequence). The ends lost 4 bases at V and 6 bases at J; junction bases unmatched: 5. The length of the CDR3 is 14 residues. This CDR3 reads CASSTLAGGLEQYF. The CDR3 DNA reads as TGTGCCAGCAGCACCCTAGCGGGGGGGCTCGAGCAGTACTTC.

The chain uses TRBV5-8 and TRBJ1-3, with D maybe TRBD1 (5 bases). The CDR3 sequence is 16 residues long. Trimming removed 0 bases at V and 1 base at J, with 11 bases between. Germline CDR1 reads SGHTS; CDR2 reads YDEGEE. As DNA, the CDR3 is TGTGCCAGCAGCTTGGGGAGGGGATTATCTGGAAACACCATATATTTT. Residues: CASSLGRGLSGNTIYF.

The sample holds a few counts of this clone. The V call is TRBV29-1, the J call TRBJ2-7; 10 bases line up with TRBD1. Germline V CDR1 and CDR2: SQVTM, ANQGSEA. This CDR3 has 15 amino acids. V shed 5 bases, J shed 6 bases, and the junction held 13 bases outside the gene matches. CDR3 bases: TGCAGCGTTTTTGGAAGACAGGGGGCAATGGGCGAGCAGTACTTC. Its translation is CSVFGRQGAMGEQYF.

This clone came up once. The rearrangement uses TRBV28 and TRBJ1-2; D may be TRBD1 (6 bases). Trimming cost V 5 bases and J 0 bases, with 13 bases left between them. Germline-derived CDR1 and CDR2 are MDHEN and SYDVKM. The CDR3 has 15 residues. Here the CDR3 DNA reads TGTGCCAGCAGTCCCCGGGACACATCTAACTATGGCTACACCTTC. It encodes CASSPRDTSNYGYTF.

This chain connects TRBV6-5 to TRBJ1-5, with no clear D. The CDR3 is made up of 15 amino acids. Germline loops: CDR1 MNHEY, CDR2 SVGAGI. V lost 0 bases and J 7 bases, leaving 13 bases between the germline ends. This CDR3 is CASSYSMYGYQPQHF. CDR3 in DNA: TGTGCCAGCAGTTACTCAATGTACGGGTACCAGCCCCAGCATTTT.

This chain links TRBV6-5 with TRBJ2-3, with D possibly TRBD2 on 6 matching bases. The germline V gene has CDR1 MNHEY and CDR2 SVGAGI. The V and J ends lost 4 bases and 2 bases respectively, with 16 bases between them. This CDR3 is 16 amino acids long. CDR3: CASSFAGSGNTDTQYF. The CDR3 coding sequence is TGTGCCAGCAGTTTTGCGGGGAGTGGGAACACAGATACGCAGTATTTT.

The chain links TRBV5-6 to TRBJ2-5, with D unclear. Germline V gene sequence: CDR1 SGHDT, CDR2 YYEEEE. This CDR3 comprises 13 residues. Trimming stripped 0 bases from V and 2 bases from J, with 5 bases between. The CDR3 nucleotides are TGTGCCAGCAGCTTGGTTCAGCAAGAGACCCAGTACTTC. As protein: CASSLVQQETQYF.

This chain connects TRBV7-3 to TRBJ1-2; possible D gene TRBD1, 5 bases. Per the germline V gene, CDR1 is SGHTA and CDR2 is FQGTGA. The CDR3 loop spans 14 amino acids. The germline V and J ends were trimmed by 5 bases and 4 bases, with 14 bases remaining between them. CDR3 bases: TGTGCCAGCAGCCCACCGACAGTTACCTATGGCTACACCTTC. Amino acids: CASSPPTVTYGYTF.

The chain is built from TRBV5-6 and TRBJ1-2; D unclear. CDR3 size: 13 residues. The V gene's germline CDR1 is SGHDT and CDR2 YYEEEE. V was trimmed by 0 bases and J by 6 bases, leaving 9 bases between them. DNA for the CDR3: TGTGCCAGCAGCTTGGACGAGCAGGATGGCTACACCTTC. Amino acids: CASSLDEQDGYTF.